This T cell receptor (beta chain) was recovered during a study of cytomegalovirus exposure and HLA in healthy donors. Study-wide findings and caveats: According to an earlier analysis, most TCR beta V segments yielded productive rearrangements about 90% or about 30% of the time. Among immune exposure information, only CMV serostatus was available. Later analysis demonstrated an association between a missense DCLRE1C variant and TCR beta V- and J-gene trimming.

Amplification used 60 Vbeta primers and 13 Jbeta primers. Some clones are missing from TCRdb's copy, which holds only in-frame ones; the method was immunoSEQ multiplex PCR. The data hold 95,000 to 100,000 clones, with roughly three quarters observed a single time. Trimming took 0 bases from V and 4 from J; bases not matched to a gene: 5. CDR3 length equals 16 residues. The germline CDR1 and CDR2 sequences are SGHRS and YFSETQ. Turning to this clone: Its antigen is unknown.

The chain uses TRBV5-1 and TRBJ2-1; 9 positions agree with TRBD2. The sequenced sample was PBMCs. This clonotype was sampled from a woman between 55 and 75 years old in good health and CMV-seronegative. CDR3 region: CASSLARLAAYNEQFF. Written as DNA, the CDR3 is TGCGCCAGCAGCTTGGCCCGACTAGCGGCGTACAATGAGCAGTTCTTC.